These T cell receptor beta chains were read from a single sample in a study of blood T cell repertoires in COVID-19. Measured with immunoSEQ multiplex PCR; TCRdb has only the in-frame clones, and not every one. The sample lists about 240,000 clones, roughly 79% occurring once. Sample: peripheral blood. These receptors were collected from a woman at least 80 years old with COVID-19, enrolled during active disease. Both conserved end residues are part of each CDR3. Each record gives: V gene, D gene, J gene, CDR3 DNA, CDR3 protein. A D gene is named only where the DNA matches it firmly.

TRBV3-1/TRBV3-2,NA,TRBJ1-6,TGTGCCAGCGGGGAGGGAACCGAATCACCCCTCCACTTT,CASGEGTESPLHF
TRBV6-5,NA,TRBJ1-1,TGTGCCAGTTCCGACAGGAGCGACACTGAAGCTTTCTTT,CASSDRSDTEAFF
TRBV7-3,NA,TRBJ2-3,TGTGCCAGCAGCTTAAGGCCTAGCTATCCCGATACGCAGTATTTT,CASSLRPSYPDTQYF
TRBV3-1/TRBV3-2,TRBD1,TRBJ1-1,TGTGCCAGCAGCCGCCTGGGACAGGGTAGCACTGAAGCTTTCTTT,CASSRLGQGSTEAFF
TRBV6-2/TRBV6-3,TRBD1,TRBJ2-3,TGTGCCAGCAGTTACGGACAGGCAAGCACAGATACGCAGTATTTT,CASSYGQASTDTQYF
TRBV3-1/TRBV3-2,NA,TRBJ1-2,TGTGCCAGCGGGGGGTCCGACTATGGCTACACCTTC,CASGGSDYGYTF
TRBV14,NA,TRBJ1-2,TGTGCCAGCAGCCAAGATGGGGCAGGCACCTTC,CASSQDGAGTF
TRBV19,TRBD1,TRBJ2-3,TGTGCCAGTAGTCGGGGACAGGGTTTGGATACGCAGTATTTT,CASSRGQGLDTQYF
TRBV5-1,TRBD1,TRBJ1-2,TGCGCCAGCAGCTCACGACAGGGGTACGGCTACACCTTC,CASSSRQGYGYTF
TRBV19,NA,TRBJ1-2,TGTGCCAGTAGCTCATACCAGTGGACCTTC,CASSSYQWTF
TRBV11-2,TRBD1,TRBJ1-2,TGTGCCAGCAGCTTCACCGGGACAGCCGACTATGGCTACACCTTC,CASSFTGTADYGYTF
TRBV6-6,NA,TRBJ1-1,TGTGCCAGCACCCGGGACACTGAAGCTTTCTTT,CASTRDTEAFF
TRBV3-1/TRBV3-2,NA,TRBJ2-3,TGTGCCAGCAGCCATCTTGCAGATACGCAGTATTTT,CASSHLADTQYF